One sample yielded the 31 T cell receptor beta chains listed below, sequenced in a study of T cell clonality in common variable immunodeficiency. Study outcomes and limitations: Common variable immunodeficiency TCR beta sequences reportedly had fewer deletions and N-nucleotide insertions.

No antigen has been assigned to these receptors. Method: immunoSEQ multiplex PCR; TCRdb's copy keeps in-frame clones and lacks some. The sample has some 2,500 clones, none seen only once. Source material: peripheral blood mononuclear cells. The receptors shown here come from a human donor with common variable immunodeficiency.

This clone is medium-sized (0.01 to 0.1%). The missing CDR3 end, 3 residues past where the read stops, is filled in from the germline J gene. This chain connects TRBV29-1 to TRBJ2-1; D perhaps matches TRBD2 (5 bases). Germline values: CDR1 SQVTM, CDR2 ANQGSEA. The CDR3 has 12 residues. V was shortened by 6 bases and J by 8 bases, with 14 bases between the two germline ends. The CDR3 DNA, read in part, is TGCAGCGTCCTTACTAGTTACCATGAG. Its translation is CSVLTSYHE. The whole CDR3 reads CSVLTSYHEQFF.

The sequenced part of the CDR3 DNA is TGCGCCAGCAGCTTGGTGGGACTGCAACGCTACCCAGATACG. This translates into CASSLVGLQRYPDT. The CDR3 in its entirety is CASSLVGLQRYPDTQYF. This sequence joins TRBV5-1 and TRBJ2-3, with D tentatively TRBD2 (6 bases). With the read ending 3 residues before the CDR3 end, the germline J gene is used to fill in that end. Trimming took 0 bases from V and 4 from J, leaving 18 bases between them. Germline V lookup: CDR1 SGHRS, CDR2 YFSETQ. This CDR3 has 17 amino acids.

This clone came up many times. The read falls 3 residues short of the CDR3 end, and the missing part is taken from the germline J gene. The V and J genes are TRBV7-3 and TRBJ2-3; D perhaps matches TRBD2 (6 bases). The CDR3 spans 15 residues. Per the germline V gene, CDR1 is SGHTA and CDR2 is FQGTGA. V lost 0 bases and J lost 2, with 9 bases in between. The CDR3 sequence: CASSLTLGLTDTQYF. Partial CDR3 DNA: TGTGCCAGCAGCTTAACGCTGGGACTCACAGATACG.

This clone counts as medium-sized. The read gets to within 3 residues of the CDR3 end, and the germline J gene fills in the rest. The gene calls are TRBV5-1 and TRBJ1-2, with 7 positions matching TRBD1. The CDR3 sequence is 15 residues long. V shed 2 bases, J shed 4 bases, and the junction held 8 bases outside the gene matches. Germline V gives CDR1 SGHRS, CDR2 YFSETQ. Here the CDR3 reads CASSLGVGTAYGYTF. Incomplete CDR3 DNA: TGCGCCAGCAGCTTAGGGGTGGGGACAGCCTATGGC.

By share, this clone counts as medium-sized. With the read ending 3 residues before the CDR3 end, the germline J gene is used to fill in that end. This chain joins TRBV30 and TRBJ2-7, with no clear D. The CDR3 runs 11 residues. The V end was cut by 0 bases, the J end by 4 bases, with 4 bases between. CDR1 and CDR2 from the germline V gene are GTSNPN and SVGIG (reference sequence). CDR3 sequence reads: CAWSVRYEQYF. The sequenced part of the CDR3 DNA is TGTGCCTGGAGTGTAAGGTACGAG.

This clone has only a few counts. From the germline J gene comes the end of the CDR3, since the read stops 3 residues before it. The genes are TRBV19 and TRBJ2-7; tentatively, D is TRBD1 (6 bases). The CDR3 totals 14 residues. V dropped 7 bases and J dropped 3 bases, with 16 bases sitting between them. From germline, CDR1 is LNHDA and CDR2 SQIVND (reference sequence). CDR3 DNA (partial): TGTGCCAGTAAGAGTGGGGGCCCAATCTACGAG. It is translated as CASKSGGPIYE. The entire CDR3 is CASKSGGPIYEQYF.

By share of the sample, this clone is medium-sized. The read terminates 3 residues ahead of where the CDR3 ends, so the germline J gene completes it. The genes are TRBV10-3 and TRBJ1-1; tentative D call: TRBD1 (5 bases). CDR3 length equals 13 residues. V dropped 4 bases and J dropped 2 bases, with 8 bases sitting between them. Germline loops: CDR1 ENHRY, CDR2 SYGVKD. The CDR3 region is CAISGQPNTEAFF. The CDR3 DNA, read in part, is TGTGCCATCAGTGGACAGCCAAACACTGAA.

In its sample, this clone is medium-sized. The read terminates 3 residues before the CDR3 end, so the remaining end is supplied by the germline J gene. The V gene is TRBV6-2 or TRBV6-3, the J gene TRBJ2-5, with 8 bases aligning to TRBD2. J was trimmed by 5 bases and V by 8 bases; bases with no gene match: 13. CDR1 is MNHEY, CDR2 SVGEGT, per germline. The CDR3 contains 15 residues. CDR3 protein: CASGTFRGGLETQYF. The part of the CDR3 DNA that was read is TGTGCCAGCGGAACGTTCCGGGGGGGCCTCGAGACC.

By share of the sample, this clone is medium-sized. The CDR3 end is not reached by the read, which stops 3 residues before it; the germline J gene fills it in. The chain couples TRBV15 to TRBJ2-1; 8 bases line up with TRBD2. The germline CDR1 and CDR2 sequences are LNHNV and YYDKDF (reference sequence). V lost 8 bases to trimming and J lost 4 bases; unmatched junction nucleotides: 7. This CDR3 region has 14 residues. Incomplete CDR3 DNA: TGTGCCACCGGGACTAGTGGGGGGTACAATGAG. This translates into CATGTSGGYNE. The CDR3 in full is CATGTSGGYNEQFF.

This clone is medium-sized in the sample. CDR3 residues: CASSELQGADSPLHF. The CDR3 DNA, read in part, is TGTGCCAGCAGTGAACTCCAGGGGGCGGATTCACCC. The chain couples TRBV6-1 to TRBJ1-6; TRBD1 matches at 8 bases. The DNA ends 3 residues before the CDR3 does, and the rest of the CDR3 is filled in from the germline J gene. CDR1 and CDR2 (germline): MNHNS, SASEGT. The CDR3 has 15 amino acids. The ends lost 2 bases at V and 8 bases at J; junction bases unmatched: 5.

This clone ranks as medium-sized. From the germline J gene comes the end of the CDR3, since the read stops 3 residues before it. The V call is TRBV19, the J call TRBJ2-1; 10 positions agree with TRBD2. Trimming cost V 6 bases and J 9 bases; bases outside gene matches: 8. Germline V lookup: CDR1 LNHDA, CDR2 SQIVND (reference sequence). The CDR3 is 14 amino acids. This CDR3 reads CASSFSSGGTEQFF. The part of the CDR3 DNA that was read is TGTGCCAGTAGCTTTTCTAGCGGGGGAACTGAG.

By frequency in the sample, this clone is medium-sized. The missing CDR3 end, 3 residues past where the read stops, is filled in from the germline J gene. The V call is TRBV14, the J call TRBJ2-5; D perhaps matches TRBD1 (6 bases). V gave up 4 bases and J gave up 7 bases, with 10 bases separating them. In germline, CDR1 is SGHDN, CDR2 FVKESK. CDR3 length: 12 amino acids. CDR3 in amino acids: CASSRTVGTQYF. The covered CDR3 bases are TGTGCCAGCAGCCGGACAGTTGGGACC.

By sample fraction, this clone is medium-sized. Read coverage stops 3 residues before the CDR3 terminus; the germline J gene supplies the remainder. The chain couples TRBV2 to TRBJ1-2; D is unclear. Trimming took 10 bases from V and 7 from J, leaving 7 bases between them. The germline gives CDR1 SNHLY, CDR2 FYNNEI. The CDR3 is made up of 9 amino acids. The CDR3 sequence: CAIPSGYTF. The sequenced CDR3 bases are TGTGCCATCCCTTCTGGC.

Comment on this clone: One end of the junction fails to match germline, which may point to a read error. Sequencing ends 3 residues short of the CDR3 end; the germline J gene provides the rest. J is TRBJ1-4 and V is TRBV7-9; tentative D call: TRBD1 (5 bases). The CDR3 is made up of 15 amino acids. Germline loops: CDR1 SEHNR, CDR2 FQNEAQ (reference sequence). CDR3 bases read: TGTGCCAGCAACCATCGACAGAAAACTAAGGAAAAA. As protein: CASNHRQKTKEK. The full CDR3 reads CASNHRQKTKEKLFF.

This clone was recorded a few times. The read stops 3 residues short of the end of the CDR3; the missing end is completed from the germline J gene. The J gene is TRBJ2-5, the V gene TRBV18; tentatively, D is TRBD1 (6 bases). V was clipped by 4 bases and J by 6 bases, with 15 bases between them. The length of the CDR3 is 14 residues. CDR1 is KGHSH and CDR2 is LQKENI in the germline V gene. The DNA read from the CDR3 is TGTGCCAGCTCACTTGTGGGGGCCAATCAGACC. Its translation is CASSLVGANQT. The full CDR3 is CASSLVGANQTQYF. The full variable domain, its missing parts supplied by reference TRBV18 and TRBJ2-5, is NAGVMQNPRHLVRRRGQEARLRCSPMKGHSHVYWYRQLPEEGLKFMVYLQKENIIDESGMPKERFSAEFPKEGPSILRIQQVVRGDSAAYFCASSLVGANQTQYFGPGTRLLVL.

This clone is categorized as medium-sized (0.01 to 0.1%). The read stops 3 residues short of the end of the CDR3; the missing end is completed from the germline J gene. The chain has TRBV14 and TRBJ2-1, with D perhaps matching TRBD2 (7 bases). The CDR3 is 14 residues long. Germline V lookup: CDR1 SGHDN, CDR2 FVKESK. The V gene lost 4 bases and the J gene lost 7 bases, with 14 bases spanning the gap. The CDR3 bases that were read are TGTGCCAGCAGCCGTGGGGGGGGCAGTAATGAG. It translates to CASSRGGGSNE. The CDR3 as a whole reads CASSRGGGSNEQFF.

This clone counts as medium-sized. With the read ending 3 residues before the CDR3 end, the germline J gene is used to fill in that end. This chain links TRBV5-1 with TRBJ1-4; D gene ambiguous. V was clipped by 1 base and J by 0 bases, with 7 bases between them. The CDR3 sequence is 15 residues long. Germline V lookup: CDR1 SGHRS, CDR2 YFSETQ. The CDR3 spells CASSLTEATNEKLFF. The sequenced part of the CDR3 DNA is TGCGCCAGCAGCTTGACAGAGGCAACTAATGAAAAA.

This clone is judged medium-sized. The read falls 3 residues short of the CDR3 end, and the missing part is taken from the germline J gene. V and J are TRBV5-1 and TRBJ2-6; a weak D match, TRBD1 (6 bases). The CDR3 is 17 residues long. Germline CDR1 reads SGHRS; CDR2 reads YFSETQ. V was shortened by 3 bases and J by 1 base, with 14 bases between the two germline ends. The CDR3 loop is CASSWGPGTSGANVLTF. CDR3 DNA, as far as it was read: TGCGCCAGCAGCTGGGGGCCTGGCACGTCTGGGGCCAACGTC.

In its sample, this clone was seen a few times. The sequence runs out 3 residues before the end of the CDR3; the remainder is reconstructed from the germline J gene. J is TRBJ2-1 and V is TRBV30; D not resolved. The V gene's germline CDR1 is GTSNPN and CDR2 SVGIG (reference sequence). CDR3 length: 11 amino acids. Trimming shortened V by 0 bases and J by 9 bases, and 6 bases separated the two germline ends. The CDR3 DNA, read in part, is TGTGCCTGGAGTGTTGTTCTTGAG. Protein sequence: CAWSVVLE. The whole CDR3 sequence reads CAWSVVLEQFF.

By share, this clone counts as medium-sized (0.01 to 0.1%). Sequencing ends 3 residues short of the CDR3 end; the germline J gene provides the rest. The chain recombines TRBV7-3 with TRBJ2-5; 11 bases line up with TRBD2. V lost 5 bases, J lost 0 bases, and 2 bases stayed unmatched. This CDR3 contains 15 residues. Germline CDR1 and CDR2: SGHTA and FQGTGA. CDR3 bases read: TGTGCCAGCAGCCCTAGCGGGGGGTACCAAGAGACC. It yields the protein CASSPSGGYQET. The full CDR3 protein is CASSPSGGYQETQYF.

This clone is large. The read finishes 3 residues shy of the CDR3 end, and the germline J gene is used to complete it. The V call is TRBV9, the J call TRBJ1-5; 9 bases are shared with TRBD1. V lost 0 bases to trimming and J lost 4 bases; unmatched junction nucleotides: 2. This CDR3 comprises 15 residues. Germline values: CDR1 SGDLS, CDR2 YYNGEE. The CDR3 region is CASSVGGTGNQPQHF. The DNA read from the CDR3 is TGTGCCAGCAGCGTAGGGGGGACAGGGAATCAGCCC.

By its share, this clone is medium-sized. The read terminates 3 residues ahead of where the CDR3 ends, so the germline J gene completes it. This chain connects TRBV18 to TRBJ1-4; D possibly corresponds to TRBD1 (5 bases). V was clipped by 4 bases and J by 0 bases, with 9 bases between them. The CDR3 sequence is 15 residues long. Germline V lookup: CDR1 KGHSH, CDR2 LQKENI. The CDR3 is CASSLTDATNEKLFF. The sequenced part of the CDR3 DNA is TGTGCCAGCTCACTGACAGATGCAACTAATGAAAAA.

This clone counts as medium-sized. The read stops 3 residues short of the end of the CDR3; the missing end is completed from the germline J gene. This sequence joins TRBV23-1 and TRBJ1-1; D is perhaps TRBD1 (5 bases). TRBV23-1 is given ORF status, its function remaining uncertain. This CDR3 region has 16 residues. Between the trimmed V and J ends, which lost 1 base and 2 bases, there was a span of 14 bases. The sequenced part of the CDR3 DNA is TGCGCCAGCAGTCAATGCTCAGGGAAGTTTAACACTGAA. Translating gives CASSQCSGKFNTE. The complete CDR3 sequence is CASSQCSGKFNTEAFF.

This clone was counted at least ten times. The read stops 3 residues short of the end of the CDR3; the missing end is completed from the germline J gene. Other DNA sequences in this sample translate to the same CDR3. The gene calls are TRBV2 and TRBJ1-1, with TRBD1 matching over 12 bases. In germline, CDR1 is SNHLY, CDR2 FYNNEI. Losses at the gene ends were 4 bases for V and 4 bases for J; bases not matched to a gene: 7. CDR3 length: 16 amino acids. CDR3 amino acids: CASSGRDRGLGTEAFF. Partial CDR3 DNA: TGTGCCAGCAGTGGCCGGGACAGGGGGCTAGGCACTGAA.

On this clone: From the germline J gene comes the end of the CDR3, since the read stops 3 residues before it. The chain carries TRBV6-2 or TRBV6-3 and TRBJ2-7; 10 nucleotides align to TRBD2. CDR3 length equals 15 residues. V shed 6 bases and J 0 bases; nucleotides not matched to a gene: 5. CDR1 is MNHEY, CDR2 SVGEGT, per germline. The CDR3 protein is CASRLSGGGSYEQYF. CDR3 bases read: TGTGCCAGCAGACTAAGCGGGGGGGGCTCCTACGAG.

As regards this clone: Coverage ceases 3 residues before the CDR3 finishes, and the germline J gene fills in the end. The V gene is TRBV20-1, the J gene TRBJ1-2, with 7 bases aligning to TRBD1. The V segment lost 6 bases and the J segment 6 bases; nucleotides outside the gene matches: 16. The CDR3 extends over 15 amino acids. CDR1 is DFQATT, CDR2 SNEGSKA, per germline (reference sequence). CDR3 DNA, as far as it was read: TGCAGTGCAGCCGCTCGACAGGGCACGCTGAATGGC. Its protein product is CSAAARQGTLNG. The full CDR3 sequence reads CSAAARQGTLNGYTF.

The CDR3 protein is CASSDTFGEQFF. The CDR3 DNA, read in part, is TGCGCCAGCTCAGACACCTTCGGTGAG. The chain links TRBV5-1 to TRBJ2-1; no clear D gene. The read stops 3 residues short of the end of the CDR3; the missing end is completed from the germline J gene. V was pared by 7 bases and J by 9 bases, with 14 bases between. This CDR3 comprises 12 residues. Per the germline V gene, CDR1 is SGHRS and CDR2 is YFSETQ.

Sample share makes this clone medium-sized (0.01 to 0.1%). The observed sequence ends 3 residues before the CDR3 terminus, with the missing tail filled in from the germline J gene. The chain employs TRBV6-1 and TRBJ2-3, with 9 bases aligning to TRBD2. J was trimmed by 2 bases and V by 2 bases; bases with no gene match: 2. There are 15 residues in the CDR3. Germline V gene data show CDR1 as MNHNS and CDR2 as SASEGT. This CDR3 is CASSELAGDTDTQYF. The CDR3 bases that were read are TGTGCCAGCAGTGAATTAGCGGGGGACACAGATACG.

There are many counts of this clone. The read terminates 3 residues ahead of where the CDR3 ends, so the germline J gene completes it. The J gene is TRBJ2-5, the V gene TRBV4-1; tentatively, D is TRBD2 (8 bases). The CDR3 extends over 18 amino acids. The V end lost 2 bases, the J end lost 5 bases, and 24 bases lay between the germline ends. Germline V gives CDR1 MGHRA, CDR2 YSYEKL. CDR3 DNA, as far as it was read: TGCGCCAGCAGCCAATGGGGGACAGCGGGGGTTCCGTGGGAGACC. It codes for CASSQWGTAGVPWET. The CDR3 in full is CASSQWGTAGVPWETQYF.

This clone has more than one count but fewer than ten. One base separates it from a far larger clone, so it is likely a read error. The CDR3 end lies 3 residues beyond the end of the read and is filled in from the germline J gene. Other DNA variants within this sample encode the same CDR3. The chain is built from TRBV18 and TRBJ2-3, with a tentative D call TRBD2 (6 bases). Germline V lookup: CDR1 KGHSH, CDR2 LQKENI. The CDR3 is 15 amino acids. Between the trimmed V and J ends, which lost 8 bases and 4 bases, there was a span of 19 bases. The sequenced CDR3 bases are TGTGCCAGCAGGAATGGTGGAGGGGCGGCAGATACG. Protein product: CASRNGGGAADT. The whole CDR3 sequence reads CASRNGGGAADTQYF.

CDR3 sequence reads: CASSNRGSAELFF. The sequenced part of the CDR3 DNA is TGTGCCAGTAGTAACAGGGGGTCCGCGGAG. J is TRBJ2-2 and V is TRBV7-9, with TRBD1 identical over 8 bases. The read ends 3 residues shy of where the CDR3 ends; the end is completed using the germline J gene. The CDR3 sequence is 13 residues long. CDR1 is SEHNR, CDR2 FQNEAQ, per germline (reference sequence). The V segment lost 9 bases and the J segment 10 bases; nucleotides outside the gene matches: 10.